The 4 T cell receptor beta chains below all came from one sample that was sequenced in a study of cytomegalovirus exposure and HLA in healthy donors. The PCR was carried out with 60 Vbeta primers and 13 Jbeta primers. The method was immunoSEQ multiplex PCR; TCRdb's version includes in-frame clones alone and lacks a portion of them. The sample carries about 160,000 clones, approximately 80% recorded once. Specimen: PBMCs. The receptors stem from a woman between 50 and 59 years old in good health and CMV-seronegative.

This rearrangement joins TRBV5-1 to TRBJ2-5; tentative D call: TRBD1 (6 bases). Trimming stripped 4 bases from V and 2 bases from J, with 15 bases between. This CDR3 contains 15 residues. Germline lookup yields CDR1 SGHRS and CDR2 YFSETQ. CDR3 amino acids: CASSRLGTPQETQYF. The CDR3 DNA reads as TGCGCCAGCAGCCGCCTAGGGACACCACAAGAGACCCAGTACTTC.

The chain couples TRBV7-2 to TRBJ2-3; 7 bases agree with TRBD1. V was clipped by 2 bases and J by 9 bases; unmatched bases: 2. Germline V lookup: CDR1 SGHTA, CDR2 FQGNSA. The length of the CDR3 is 12 residues. The CDR3 bases are TGTGCCAGCAGCTTACCGGGACAGACGCAGTATTTT. This sequence encodes CASSLPGQTQYF.

The chain employs TRBV7-6 and TRBJ2-1, with 12 bases fitting TRBD1. Germline values: CDR1 SGHVS, CDR2 FNYEAQ. V dropped 7 bases and J dropped 8; count of bases not matched to a gene: 6. This CDR3 is built from 14 residues. The DNA for the CDR3 is TGTGCCAGCAATTCGGGACAGGGGGCCGATGAGCAGTTCTTC. It translates to CASNSGQGADEQFF.

V gene TRBV9 combines with J gene TRBJ2-3; 8 bases match TRBD2. V was clipped by 3 bases and J by 2 bases; unmatched bases: 11. Germline V gives CDR1 SGDLS, CDR2 YYNGEE. This CDR3 comprises 17 residues. CDR3 coding DNA: TGTGCCAGCAGCGCCCGGGGGGGCGGGGGGATCACAGATACGCAGTATTTT. Translation: CASSARGGGGITDTQYF.